This TCR beta chain was obtained from a study of T-cell reconstitution after alpha-beta-depleted transplantation in children. Overall study results and limits: Reportedly, only several hundred clones from non-depleted graft cells drove alpha-beta T-cell counts at about two months.

Preparing the TCRbeta library involved the use of unique molecular identifiers. MiXCR was run by TCRdb on the PCR reads, yielding one entry per CDR3 protein. The repertoire holds under 70,000 distinct CDR3 sequences, with under 13% as singletons. This clonotype was detected many times. Its antigen is undetermined. Germline CDR1 reads MDHEN; CDR2 reads SYDVKM. V was cut by 7 bases and J by 1 base, with 20 bases left in between. The CDR3 totals 16 residues. The V and J genes are TRBV28 and TRBJ2-7; possible D gene TRBD1, 5 bases. The material sequenced was PBMCs, taken before TCRalphabeta/CD19-depleted stem cell transplant. The source of this sequence is a boy younger than 18 with acute myeloid leukemia, due to receive a stem cell transplant. The CDR3: CASIPGSRPKSYEQYF. CDR3 in DNA: TGTGCCAGCATTCCAGGGTCGCGGCCCAAATCCTACGAGCAGTACTTC.